The 27 T cell receptor beta chains listed next were all sequenced from one sample in a study of metastatic and nonmetastatic thyroid tumors. With MiXCR, TCRdb called clones anew from the PCR reads. This table has about 35,000 clones, approximately 19% appearing once. Thyroid surgery took place with no prior treatment in any patient. Sequenced: blood. These receptor sequences come from a female donor with papillary thyroid cancer or a benign thyroid nodule (not recorded which). Some clones in this sample may be carry-over from other donors' samples.

As to this clone: A much larger clonotype is one base distant, so this may be a read error. The chain combines TRBV19 with TRBJ2-1; D is uncertain. V shed 6 bases and J shed 2 bases, with 14 bases lying between them. The CDR3 loop spans 15 amino acids. Germline V gene lookup returns CDR1 LNHDA and CDR2 SQIVND (reference sequence). The CDR3 reads CASRHSPWAYNEQFF. CDR3 sequence (DNA): TGTGCCAGTAGGCACTCCCCTTGGGCCTACAATGAGCAGTTCTTC.

This clone was found a few times. This chain links TRBV6-2 or TRBV6-3 with TRBJ1-3; D not resolved. The CDR3 totals 20 residues. Trimming pared 0 bases from V and 2 bases from J, leaving 23 bases between. CDR1 is MNHEY and CDR2 is SVGEGT in the germline V gene. CDR3 loop: CASSYSKELSDIRPGNTIYF. DNA of the CDR3: TGTGCCAGCAGTTACTCGAAAGAGCTCTCTGACATCCGCCCTGGAAACACCATATATTTT.

With regard to this clone: The sample carries other DNA sequences with the same CDR3. V and J are TRBV20-1 and TRBJ2-1, with D hard to call. The CDR3 runs to 15 residues. V was clipped by 3 bases and J by 3 bases, with 15 bases between them. The germline gives CDR1 DFQATT, CDR2 SNEGSKA (reference sequence). CDR3 in amino acids: CSASPPQPNYNEQFF. As DNA, the CDR3 is TGCAGTGCTAGTCCCCCCCAGCCAAACTACAATGAGCAGTTCTTC.

This clone was counted once. The junction does not match germline at one end; this may be a read error. The sample carries other DNA sequences with the same CDR3. The rearrangement uses TRBV9 and TRBJ2-2, with D perhaps matching TRBD1 (7 bases). This CDR3 comprises 15 residues. The V gene's germline CDR1 is SGDLS and CDR2 YYNGEE. The CDR3 nucleotides read TGTGCTAGCAGCGTAGCAGGGGGAGGAACCGGGGAGCTGTTTTTT. It specifies CASSVAGGGTGELFF. The whole variable domain, filled in from reference TRBV9 and TRBJ2-2, reads DSGVTQTPKHLITATGQRVTLRCSPRSGDLSVYWYQQSLDQGLQFLIQYYNGEERAKGNILERFSAQQFPDLHSELNLSSLELGDSALYFCASSVAGGGTGELFFGEGSRLTVL.

This clone was seen ten or more times. Other DNA sequences in the sample encode the same CDR3. The V and J genes are TRBV12-3 or TRBV12-4 and TRBJ2-5; 7 bases fit TRBD1. The V gene end was trimmed by 6 bases and the J gene end by 3 bases; junction bases not matched to a gene: 10. The CDR3 length is 15 residues. CDR3 coding DNA: TGTGCCAGCAGCGACTCGGGACAGCGCGAAGAGACCCAGTACTTC. Translated: CASSDSGQREETQYF.

On this clone itself: The conserved phenylalanine or tryptophan normally closing the CDR3 is absent here, so this likely arose from a read error. This chain uses TRBV12-3 or TRBV12-4 with TRBJ1-1, with TRBD1 identical over 9 bases. With 3 bases clipped from V and 5 bases from J, the junction kept 13 bases outside the gene matches. This CDR3 region has 17 residues. This CDR3 reads CASSLGDRVLWGTEAFL. The CDR3 DNA is TGTGCCAGCAGTTTGGGGGACAGGGTGCTATGGGGGACTGAAGCTTTCCTT.

The chain employs TRBV27 and TRBJ2-1; 10 bases match TRBD2. The germline CDR1 and CDR2 sequences are MNHEY and SMNVEV (reference sequence). This CDR3 comprises 17 residues. V was clipped by 5 bases and J by 9 bases; unmatched bases: 16. CDR3 DNA sequence: TGTGCCAGCAGTCCCCCTTGGGCTAGCGGGAGAGGGACTGAGCAGTTCTTC. Translation gives CASSPPWASGRGTEQFF.

J is TRBJ2-7 and V is TRBV15; the match to TRBD2 covers 7 bases. The J segment lost 6 bases and the V segment lost 6 bases, leaving 11 bases of the junction unmatched. This CDR3 spans 14 amino acids. The germline V gene encodes CDR1 LNHNV and CDR2 YYDKDF (reference sequence). CDR3 region: CATSRSTSWTEQYF. The DNA of the CDR3 is TGTGCCACCAGTAGATCGACTAGCTGGACCGAGCAGTACTTC.

This clone was detected many times. The rearrangement joins TRBV19 to TRBJ1-1; the match to TRBD1 covers 7 bases. CDR1 and CDR2 from the germline V gene are LNHDA and SQIVND (reference sequence). This CDR3 region has 13 residues. V shed 11 bases and J 0 bases; nucleotides not matched to a gene: 6. The CDR3 nucleotides are TGTGCCGCCAGGGGACAGCTGAACACTGAAGCTTTCTTT. The encoded protein is CAARGQLNTEAFF.

The rearrangement links TRBV20-1 to TRBJ2-6, with D possibly being TRBD1 (6 bases). Trimming removed 2 bases from V and 6 bases from J, with 17 bases in between. CDR3 length equals 16 residues. Looked up from germline, CDR1 is DFQATT and CDR2 is SNEGSKA (reference sequence). CDR3 DNA sequence: TGCAGTGCTAGACCCCATACAGGGTCTTTGGCCAACGTCCTGACTTTC. This encodes CSARPHTGSLANVLTF.

In its sample, this clone was seen many times. The chain employs TRBV4-3 and TRBJ2-1; the D gene is possibly TRBD2 (5 bases). CDR1 LGHNA and CDR2 YSLEER come from the germline V gene. The CDR3 has 16 amino acids. Trimming stripped 0 bases from V and 8 bases from J, with 17 bases between. The CDR3 sequence: CASSQDYPAEAHEQFF. The CDR3 region has the DNA TGCGCCAGCAGCCAAGATTATCCAGCGGAGGCCCATGAGCAGTTCTTC.

This clone was detected only a few times. This chain links TRBV6-2 or TRBV6-3 with TRBJ2-5; tentative D call: TRBD1 (6 bases). The CDR3 extends over 14 amino acids. Trimming took 5 bases from V and 1 from J, leaving 11 bases between them. Germline CDR1 is MNHEY and CDR2 is SVGEGT. Here the CDR3 DNA reads TGTGCCAGCAGTATAACAGGGTTCCAAGAGACCCAGTACTTC. Translating it yields CASSITGFQETQYF.

Points on this clone: A much larger clone lies one base from this, so it may be a read error. The DNA for the CDR3 is TGCGCCAGCGGCTTGGGAAACAAGGGGACTGAAGCTTTCTTT. It is translated as CASGLGNKGTEAFF. V is TRBV5-1 and J is TRBJ1-1; D perhaps matches TRBD1 (5 bases). Germline V CDR1 and CDR2: SGHRS, YFSETQ. The CDR3 length is 14 residues.

The rearrangement links TRBV28 to TRBJ1-5; no definite D call. Germline loops: CDR1 MDHEN, CDR2 SYDVKM. The V end lost 6 bases, the J end lost 3 bases, and 6 bases lay between the germline ends. This CDR3 region has 12 residues. This chain's CDR3 is CASSLNNQPQHF. As DNA, the CDR3 is TGTGCCAGCAGCTTAAACAATCAGCCCCAGCATTTT.

This chain uses TRBV12-3 or TRBV12-4 with TRBJ1-2, with D perhaps TRBD1 (5 bases). The length of the CDR3 is 14 residues. Trimming removed 1 base at V and 4 bases at J, with 10 bases between. CDR3: CASSLGGKGYGYTF. The DNA of the CDR3 is TGTGCCAGCAGTTTAGGGGGGAAGGGCTATGGCTACACCTTC.

This clone was seen many times. The chain employs TRBV7-2 and TRBJ2-1, with no clear D. Trimming removed 7 bases at V and 3 bases at J, with 10 bases between. The germline gives CDR1 SGHTA, CDR2 FQGNSA. This CDR3 has 13 amino acids. The CDR3 bases are TGTGCCAGCACTGCCCACCTCTACAATGAGCAGTTCTTC. This codes for CASTAHLYNEQFF.

This clone was found many times. The V call is TRBV20-1, the J call TRBJ2-1; D is unclear. Trimming stripped 8 bases from V and 7 bases from J, with 21 bases between. CDR1 is DFQATT, CDR2 SNEGSKA, per germline (reference sequence). The length of the CDR3 is 14 residues. Written as DNA, the CDR3 is TGCAGTTTTGCTGCCGAGACACTAAGAAATGAGCAGTTCTTC. Amino acids: CSFAAETLRNEQFF.

The rearrangement uses TRBV6-1 and TRBJ1-6; D may be TRBD1 (6 bases). Trimming shortened V by 6 bases and J by 9 bases, and 15 bases separated the two germline ends. Germline V gene data show CDR1 as MNHNS and CDR2 as SASEGT. The CDR3 is 14 residues long. The CDR3 DNA follows: TGTGCCAGCAGGCCCGTGACAGGTAGTTCACCCCTCCACTTT. Amino acid sequence: CASRPVTGSSPLHF.

Many counts were recorded for this clone. The V gene is TRBV9, the J gene TRBJ2-7, with a tentative D call TRBD1 (5 bases). Germline lookup yields CDR1 SGDLS and CDR2 YYNGEE. With 6 bases removed from V and 0 bases from J, the gap between germline ends came to 16 bases. There are 15 residues in the CDR3. CDR3: CASTPTAQSSYEQYF. CDR3 coding DNA: TGTGCCAGCACCCCGACAGCCCAGAGCTCCTACGAGCAGTACTTC. Full variable domain (rest looked up from reference TRBV9 and TRBJ2-7): DSGVTQTPKHLITATGQRVTLRCSPRSGDLSVYWYQQSLDQGLQFLIQYYNGEERAKGNILERFSAQQFPDLHSELNLSSLELGDSALYFCASTPTAQSSYEQYFGPGTRLTVT.

The rearrangement links TRBV5-1 to TRBJ2-7, with a possible D match to TRBD1 (5 bases). This CDR3 is 14 amino acids long. V lost 2 bases and J 3 bases, leaving 12 bases between the germline ends. Germline V gives CDR1 SGHRS, CDR2 YFSETQ. The CDR3 DNA is TGCGCCAGCAGCTTTGCGGCAGGGTACTACGAGCAGTACTTC. Its protein product is CASSFAAGYYEQYF.

This clone was picked up many times. The rearrangement links TRBV5-5 to TRBJ2-2; D may be TRBD1 (6 bases). Trimming removed 3 bases at V and 2 bases at J, with 17 bases between. The length of the CDR3 is 17 residues. Germline-derived CDR1 and CDR2 are SGHKS and YYEKEE (reference sequence). CDR3: CASSWEGTSLNTGELFF. In DNA, the CDR3 is TGTGCCAGCAGCTGGGAAGGGACAAGTTTAAACACCGGGGAGCTGTTTTTT.

The chain links TRBV20-1 to TRBJ1-1; D remains ambiguous. The CDR3 length is 11 residues. Germline assignment: CDR1 DFQATT and CDR2 SNEGSKA (reference sequence). V shed 0 bases and J shed 6 bases, with 5 bases lying between them. In DNA form, the CDR3 reads TGCAGTGCTAGAGAGCGGCCTGAAGCTTTCTTT. Its protein is CSARERPEAFF.

This clone was detected only a few times. The junction and the germline gene differ at one end; a read error may be behind it. The CDR3 loop is CAGSEAAGTEAFF. The CDR3 DNA reads TGTGCCGGCAGTGAAGCGGCAGGCACCGAAGCTTTCTTT. This chain links TRBV6-1 with TRBJ1-1; D is unclear. The CDR3 contains 13 residues. CDR1 and CDR2 from the germline V gene are MNHNS and SASEGT.

The DNA of the CDR3 is TGTGCCAGCAGCTCCCAGACAGGGGCCAGCTCCTACAATGAGCAGTTCTTC. It encodes CASSSQTGASSYNEQFF. The chain couples TRBV11-2 to TRBJ2-1; the match to TRBD1 covers 8 bases. From germline, CDR1 is SGHAT and CDR2 FQNNGV. This CDR3 contains 17 residues. J was trimmed by 0 bases and V by 4 bases; bases with no gene match: 8. Full variable domain (remainder filled in from reference TRBV11-2 and TRBJ2-1): EAGVAQSPRYKIIEKRQSVAFWCNPISGHATLYWYQQILGQGPKLLIQFQNNGVVDDSQLPKDRFSAERLKGVDSTLKIQPAKLEDSAVYLCASSSQTGASSYNEQFFGPGTRLTVL.

This clone came up many times. The chain has TRBV5-1 and TRBJ2-1; the match to TRBD2 covers 7 bases. V was clipped by 4 bases and J by 3 bases; unmatched bases: 10. CDR1 and CDR2 from the germline V gene are SGHRS and YFSETQ. The CDR3 totals 16 residues. The CDR3 sequence: CASSPTLASRYNEQFF. DNA of the CDR3: TGCGCCAGCAGCCCCACACTAGCGAGCCGCTACAATGAGCAGTTCTTC. The entire variable domain, with the rest obtained from reference TRBV5-1 and TRBJ2-1, is as follows: KAGVTQTPRYLIKTRGQQVTLSCSPISGHRSVSWYQQTPGQGLQFLFEYFSETQRNKGNFPGRFSGRQFSNSRSEMNVSTLELGDSALYLCASSPTLASRYNEQFFGPGTRLTVL.

V is TRBV20-1 and J is TRBJ2-7; 10 positions agree with TRBD1. This CDR3 spans 14 amino acids. V shed 6 bases, J shed 4 bases, and the junction held 9 bases outside the gene matches. Per the germline V gene, CDR1 is DFQATT and CDR2 is SNEGSKA (reference sequence). Here the CDR3 reads CSATDTGQGYEQYF. CDR3 DNA: TGCAGTGCAACTGACACGGGACAGGGGTACGAGCAGTACTTC.

The J gene is TRBJ2-6, the V gene TRBV5-6, with a tentative D call TRBD2 (6 bases). This CDR3 spans 17 amino acids. V was pared by 1 base and J by 10 bases, with 21 bases between. CDR1 is SGHDT and CDR2 is YYEEEE in the germline V gene. CDR3 nucleotides: TGTGCCAGCAGCTTGTGGGGGTACAGCTCTGGGGGGAACGTCCTGACTTTC. It specifies CASSLWGYSSGGNVLTF. Looking up the rest from reference TRBV5-6 and TRBJ2-6 gives the full variable domain: DAGVTQSPTHLIKTRGQQVTLRCSPKSGHDTVSWYQQALGQGPQFIFQYYEEEERQRGNFPDRFSGHQFPNYSSELNVNALLLGDSALYLCASSLWGYSSGGNVLTFGAGSRLTVL.